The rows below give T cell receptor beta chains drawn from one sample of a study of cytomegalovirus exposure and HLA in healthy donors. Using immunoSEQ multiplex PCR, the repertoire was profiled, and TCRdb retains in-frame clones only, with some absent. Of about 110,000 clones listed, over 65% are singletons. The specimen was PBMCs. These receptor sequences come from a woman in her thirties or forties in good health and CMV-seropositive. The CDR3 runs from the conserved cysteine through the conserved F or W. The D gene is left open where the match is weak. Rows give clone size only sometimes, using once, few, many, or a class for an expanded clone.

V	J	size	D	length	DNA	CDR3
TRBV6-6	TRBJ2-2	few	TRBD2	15	TGTGCCAGCAGTAGTAGCGGGAGCGGGACCGGGGAGCTGTTTTTT	CASSSSGSGTGELFF
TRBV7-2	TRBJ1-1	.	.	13	TGTGCCAGCACCCAGAGGATGAACACTGAAGCTTTCTTT	CASTQRMNTEAFF
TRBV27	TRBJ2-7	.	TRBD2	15	TGTGCCAGCAGTTCCGTGACTAGCGGGAGGGGCGAGCAGTACTTC	CASSSVTSGRGEQYF
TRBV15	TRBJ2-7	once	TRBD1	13	TGTGCCACCAGCAGAAGACAGGGCTACGAGCAGTACTTC	CATSRRQGYEQYF
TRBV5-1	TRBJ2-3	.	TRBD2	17	TGCGCCAGCAGCCCCCTACTAGCGGGAGGCGGGACAGATACGCAGTATTTT	CASSPLLAGGGTDTQYF
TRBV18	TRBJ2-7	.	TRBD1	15	TGTGCCAGCTCACCAGACGGGACAGTCACCTACGAGCAGTACTTC	CASSPDGTVTYEQYF
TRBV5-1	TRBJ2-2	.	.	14	TGCGCCAGCAGCTTGCTCGTCGGTACCGGGGAGCTGTTTTTT	CASSLLVGTGELFF
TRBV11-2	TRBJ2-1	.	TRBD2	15	TGTGCCAGCAGCAGTCTAGCGGGGGACTACAATGAGCAGTTCTTC	CASSSLAGDYNEQFF
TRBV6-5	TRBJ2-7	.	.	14	TGTGCCAGCAGCTATTACAAGGGGGACTACGAGCAGTACTTC	CASSYYKGDYEQYF
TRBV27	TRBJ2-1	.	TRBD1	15	TGTGCCAGCAGCCCCAGACAGGGGAGAGAGGTATTGCAGTTCTTC	CASSPRQGREVLQFF
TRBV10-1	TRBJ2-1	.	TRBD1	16	TGCGCCAGCAGGACCTCGGAACAGACAGGGGCGGGTGAGCAGTTCTTC	CASRTSEQTGAGEQFF
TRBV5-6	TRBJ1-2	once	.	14	TGTGCCAGCAGCTTTGGGACAAATAACTATGGCTACACCTTC	CASSFGTNNYGYTF
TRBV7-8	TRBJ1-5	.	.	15	TGTGCCAGCAGCTTAGATACAGGGTTAGGGCAGCCCCAGCATTTT	CASSLDTGLGQPQHF
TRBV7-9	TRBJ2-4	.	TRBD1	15	TGTGCCAGCAGCCGAGGGACAGGGATGAGGGACATTCAGTACTTC	CASSRGTGMRDIQYF
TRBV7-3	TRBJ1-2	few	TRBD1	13	TGTGCCAGCAGCCAGGGACAGGGATCTGGCTACACCTTC	CASSQGQGSGYTF
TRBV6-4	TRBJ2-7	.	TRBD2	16	TGTGCCAGCAGTGGCCAAACTAGCGGGAAAGACTACGAGCAGTACTTC	CASSGQTSGKDYEQYF
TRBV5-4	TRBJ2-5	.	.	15	TGTGCCAGCAGCGTTACGGGTGATCTAAAAGAGACCCAGTACTTC	CASSVTGDLKETQYF
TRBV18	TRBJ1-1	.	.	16	TGTGCCAGCTCACCCCCCGGTGGGGGCATAGGAACTGAAGCTTTCTTT	CASSPPGGGIGTEAFF
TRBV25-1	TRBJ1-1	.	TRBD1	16	TGTGCCAGCAGTGAGGCAGGGGGTCGAATGAACACTGAAGCTTTCTTT	CASSEAGGRMNTEAFF
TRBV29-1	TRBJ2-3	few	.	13	TGCAGCACCGTGGGGGGAAGCACAGATACGCAGTATTTT	CSTVGGSTDTQYF
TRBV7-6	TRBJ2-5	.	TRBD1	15	TGTGCCAGCAGCTTAGCCGGGACAGGGCAGGAGACCCAGTACTTC	CASSLAGTGQETQYF
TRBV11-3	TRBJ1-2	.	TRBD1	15	TGTGCCAGCAGCTTAGGCGACAGGGGAACCTATGGCTACACCTTC	CASSLGDRGTYGYTF
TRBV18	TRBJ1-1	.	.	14	TGTGCCAGCTCACAAACGGAGTCGAACACTGAAGCTTTCTTT	CASSQTESNTEAFF
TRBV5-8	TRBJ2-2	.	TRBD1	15	TGTGCCAGCAGCACGGGACAGTTTTTGACCGGGGAGCTGTTTTTT	CASSTGQFLTGELFF
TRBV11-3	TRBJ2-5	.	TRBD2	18	TGTGCCAGCAGCTTAGGCGGGCGACTAGCGGGAGAAGGAGAGACCCAGTACTTC	CASSLGGRLAGEGETQYF
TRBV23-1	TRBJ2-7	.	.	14	TGCGCCAGCAGCGAGGGAAGACCGATCTACGAGCAGTACTTC	CASSEGRPIYEQYF
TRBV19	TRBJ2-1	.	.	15	TGTGCCAGTAGTAGGGGACACCCGATAAACAATGAGCAGTTCTTC	CASSRGHPINNEQFF
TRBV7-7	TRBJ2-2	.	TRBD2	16	TGTGCTAGCAGTTCGCACGCGGGAGAAGGGACCGGGGAGCTGTTTTTT	CASSSHAGEGTGELFF
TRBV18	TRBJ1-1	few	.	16	TGTGCCAGCTCACCAACGAGAACAGGGTTTAACACTGAAGCTTTCTTT	CASSPTRTGFNTEAFF